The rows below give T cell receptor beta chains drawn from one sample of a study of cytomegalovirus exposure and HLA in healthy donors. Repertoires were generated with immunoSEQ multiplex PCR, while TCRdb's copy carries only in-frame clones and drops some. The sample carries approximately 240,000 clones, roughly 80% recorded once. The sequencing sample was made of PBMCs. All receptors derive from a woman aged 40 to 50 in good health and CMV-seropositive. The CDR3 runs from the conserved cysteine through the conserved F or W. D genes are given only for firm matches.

CASSFRGNQETQYF TRBJ2-5 NA TRBV9
CALLPRQGAYEQYF TRBJ2-7 TRBD1 TRBV5-3
CASRIRDSPNEQFF TRBJ2-1 TRBD1 TRBV5-1
CASSLGTGPNTGELFF TRBJ2-2 TRBD1 TRBV11-3
CASSQPLSHLNTGELFF TRBJ2-2 NA TRBV14
CAWSRGQGGYGYTF TRBJ1-2 TRBD1 TRBV30
CASSLGQGDGYTF TRBJ1-2 TRBD1 TRBV5-1
CASSLAGTGDYEQYF TRBJ2-7 TRBD1 TRBV7-8
CASSTTVSGNTIYF TRBJ1-3 NA TRBV19
CASSSRTSGDQETQYF TRBJ2-5 TRBD2 TRBV7-2
CASRSGGGYNEQFF TRBJ2-1 TRBD2 TRBV6-1
CASSERWVRVEPEAFF TRBJ1-1 NA TRBV6-1
CASRETQGNYGYTF TRBJ1-2 NA TRBV5-1
CASGFGQGGSYEQYF TRBJ2-7 TRBD1 TRBV2
CASSLNPGGGANEQFF TRBJ2-1 TRBD2 TRBV4-2
CSSSINNYGYTF TRBJ1-2 NA TRBV7-9